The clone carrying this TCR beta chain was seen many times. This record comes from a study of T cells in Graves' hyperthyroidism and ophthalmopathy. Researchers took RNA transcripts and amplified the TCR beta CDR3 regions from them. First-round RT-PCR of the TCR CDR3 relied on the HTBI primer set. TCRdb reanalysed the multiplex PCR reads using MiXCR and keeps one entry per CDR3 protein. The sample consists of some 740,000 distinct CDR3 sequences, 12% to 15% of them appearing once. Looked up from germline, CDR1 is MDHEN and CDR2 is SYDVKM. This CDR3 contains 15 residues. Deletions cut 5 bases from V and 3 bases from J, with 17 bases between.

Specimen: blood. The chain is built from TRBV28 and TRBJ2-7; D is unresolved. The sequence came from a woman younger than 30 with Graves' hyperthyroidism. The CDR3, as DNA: TGTGCCAGCAGTGAGATCGTGGCGATGGACTACGAGCAGTACTTC. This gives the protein CASSEIVAMDYEQYF.